The sequence of this TCR beta chain was determined in a study of shared clonotypes between healthy human individuals. This CDR3 region has 14 residues. V lost 4 bases, J lost 0 bases, and 11 bases lay in between. The germline V gene encodes CDR1 SGHRS and CDR2 YFSETQ. Only Caucasian adults living in Nashville, Tennessee served as donors. TCRdb keeps only in-frame clones here, not all; method: immunoSEQ multiplex PCR. Of about 690,000 clones in the sample, less than 95% were seen once. The chain uses TRBV5-1 and TRBJ2-7; a possible D gene is TRBD2 (5 bases). This receptor was taken from a young man in good health. Some clones in this sample may be carry-over from other donors' samples. Sequencing input: memory CD8+ T cells from PBMCs. Subset here: CD45RO+ cells pooled with CCR7-negative TemRA cells. CDR3: CASSGGLSSYEQYF. In DNA, the CDR3 is TGCGCCAGCAGCGGAGGACTGAGCTCCTACGAGCAGTACTTC.